This TCR beta chain was identified during a study of blood T cell repertoires in COVID-19. Assay used: immunoSEQ multiplex PCR; TCRdb lists only in-frame clones, some missing. This table holds 70,000 to 85,000 clones, roughly nine tenths found once. Sequencing was done on a sample of peripheral blood. The receptor was derived from a human donor in a cohort sampled during active COVID-19.

CDR3 in DNA: TGCGCCAGCAGCCATGGGCGGGGGTTTGAGTACGAGCAGTACTTC. Translated, it gives CASSHGRGFEYEQYF. The chain employs TRBV4-1 and TRBJ2-7; 7 bases match TRBD2. Germline CDR1 MGHRA, CDR2 YSYEKL. The J segment lost 4 bases and the V segment lost 3 bases, leaving 9 bases of the junction unmatched. CDR3 size: 15 residues.